The clone carrying this T cell receptor beta chain was seen repeatedly, ten times or more. As yet, its antigen is unknown. One junction end disagrees with the germline gene, perhaps due to a read error. This specimen belongs to a study of naive and memory T cell subsets. Treatment denoted: skin biopsy from PPD injection site in Mantoux-positive individual. TCR cDNA received a 3' ligated oligonucleotide that carried a UMI. The CDR3 is made up of 13 amino acids. The germline V gene has CDR1 SSHAT and CDR2 FNYEAQ (reference sequence). The study, taken as a whole, reports: Higher TCR numbers at tuberculin sites reflect T cell infiltration, per interpretation. The RNA method is potentially sensitive to activation and differentiation changes.

Four PCR rounds used nested alpha and beta constant region primers plus the SP2 primer. MiXCR was run by TCRdb on the UMI-ligation and nested PCR reads, yielding one entry per CDR3 protein. The sample yields more than 13,000 distinct CDR3 sequences, around 5.2% seen once. The sample consisted of skin, taken from a tuberculin skin test site. The clonotype comes from an adult in good health. This chain uses TRBV7-7 with TRBJ2-7, with 7 bases identical to TRBD1. This chain's CDR3 is CASSRDSSYEQYF. The DNA for the CDR3 is TGTGCTAGCAGCCGGGACAGCTCCTACGAGCAGTACTTC.